A selection of T cell receptor beta chains follows, all from one sample in a study of T cell responses to AZD1222 COVID-19 vaccine. TCRdb's copy holds only in-frame clones and misses some; the assay was immunoSEQ multiplex PCR. The repertoire holds tens of thousands of clones, roughly 80% seen once, with 20% to 25% in the top ten. Sample: peripheral blood, taken on day 0 of MenACWY control vaccination. These receptors were taken from an adult in good health. CDR3s include the opening cysteine and the closing phenylalanine or tryptophan. D genes are given only for firm matches.

CDR3nt	CDR3aa	v_gene	j_gene	d_gene
TGCGCCTCCGTGGGCGGAGGGATAACCTACGAGCAGTACTTC	CASVGGGITYEQYF	TRBV10-2	TRBJ2-7	-
TGTGCCAGCAGGGGACTTGGACCTGAAGCTTTCTTT	CASRGLGPEAFF	TRBV14	TRBJ1-1	-
TGTGCCAGCAGCCCGAGCTCTGGAAACACCATATATTTT	CASSPSSGNTIYF	TRBV3-1/TRBV3-2	TRBJ1-3	-
TGTGCCAGTAGCATTCGACTTCTACAGGGACTGAACACTGAAGCTTTCTTT	CASSIRLLQGLNTEAFF	TRBV19	TRBJ1-1	-
TGTGCCAGCAGCCCCCCAGGGGGCGCGGGGGGCTACACCTTC	CASSPPGGAGGYTF	TRBV5-4	TRBJ1-2	TRBD1
TGTGCCAGCAGTTTAGACTCAGGGAGCTCTGGAAACACCATATATTTT	CASSLDSGSSGNTIYF	TRBV28	TRBJ1-3	-
TGTGCCAGCTCACCCCAACCGACCGGTTACAATGAGCAGTTCTTC	CASSPQPTGYNEQFF	TRBV18	TRBJ2-1	-
TGTGCCAGCAGCGTGGGACCTGAGGGAAACACCATATATTTT	CASSVGPEGNTIYF	TRBV9	TRBJ1-3	-
TGTGCCAGCAGCTTAACCCTACTAGCGGGGGGGATAAATGAGCAGTTCTTC	CASSLTLLAGGINEQFF	TRBV7-8	TRBJ2-1	TRBD2
TGTGCCATTGTTTCGATGGGAGCTTTCTTT	CAIVSMGAFF	TRBV2	TRBJ1-1	-
TGTGCCAGCAGCTACTCCGGGACACACTCTGGGGCCAACGTCCTGACTTTC	CASSYSGTHSGANVLTF	TRBV13	TRBJ2-6	-
TGTGCCAGCAGCCAATCCCGTGGACACGAAGCCTACAATGAGCAGTTCTTC	CASSQSRGHEAYNEQFF	TRBV14	TRBJ2-1	-
TGTGCCAGCAGTACACTGAACACTGAAGCTTTCTTT	CASSTLNTEAFF	TRBV6-5	TRBJ1-1	-